This TCR beta chain originates from a study of T cell responses to AZD1222 COVID-19 vaccine. Overall study: Second doses were pooled across both intervals (about 4 or about 12 weeks).

Data came from immunoSEQ multiplex PCR; TCRdb stores just in-frame clones and leaves some out. Of roughly 85,000 clones listed, 80% to 90% are singletons. To note about this clone: Its target is not known.

Study-wide results and caveats: It was only a handful of AZD1222 recipients who were seropositive at baseline. Possibly, clonal diversity was underestimated; donors were largely white British and included more females. After two AZD1222 doses, spike-specific TCR breadth and depth rose versus day 0.

The V end was cut by 9 bases, the J end by 4 bases, with 15 bases between. Germline assignment: CDR1 MNHEY and CDR2 SMNVEV (reference sequence). The length of the CDR3 is 13 residues. The sequences come from peripheral blood, collected on day 0 of AZD1222 vaccination. The sequence was obtained from an adult in good health. The chain uses TRBV27 and TRBJ1-1; TRBD1 might be the D (5 bases). CDR3 nucleotides: TGTGCCAGTTGGTTCTGGGGGAGCACTGAAGCTTTCTTT. It translates to CASWFWGSTEAFF.